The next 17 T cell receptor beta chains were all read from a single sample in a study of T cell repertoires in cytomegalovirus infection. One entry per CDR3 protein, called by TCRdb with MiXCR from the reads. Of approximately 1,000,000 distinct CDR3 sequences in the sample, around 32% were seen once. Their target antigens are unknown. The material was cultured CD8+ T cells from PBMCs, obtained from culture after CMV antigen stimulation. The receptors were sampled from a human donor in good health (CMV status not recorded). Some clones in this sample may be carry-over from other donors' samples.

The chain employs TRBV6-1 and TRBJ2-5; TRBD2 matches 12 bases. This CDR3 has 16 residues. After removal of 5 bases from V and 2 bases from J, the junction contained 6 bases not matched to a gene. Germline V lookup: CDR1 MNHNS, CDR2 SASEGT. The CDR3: CASSRLAGDQQETQYF. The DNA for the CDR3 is TGTGCCAGCAGTAGACTAGCGGGGGACCAACAAGAGACCCAGTACTTC.

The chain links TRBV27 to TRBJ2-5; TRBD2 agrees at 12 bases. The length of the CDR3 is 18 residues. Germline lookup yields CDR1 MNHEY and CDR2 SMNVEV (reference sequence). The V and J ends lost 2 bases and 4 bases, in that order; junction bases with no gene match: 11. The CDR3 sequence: CASSLRWTSGDRGETQYF. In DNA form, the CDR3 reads TGTGCCAGCAGTTTACGCTGGACTAGCGGGGACCGTGGAGAGACCCAGTACTTC.

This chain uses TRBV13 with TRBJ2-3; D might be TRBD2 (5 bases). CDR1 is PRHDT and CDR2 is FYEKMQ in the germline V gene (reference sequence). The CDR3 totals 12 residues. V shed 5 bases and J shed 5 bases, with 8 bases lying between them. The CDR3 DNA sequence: TGTGCCAGCAGCAGACGGGGAGATACGCAGTATTTT. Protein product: CASSRRGDTQYF.

Here the CDR3 DNA reads TGTGCCAGCAGCCAAGTCGGGGAGGTCAGAAGGGGCTACACCTTC. Protein: CASSQVGEVRRGYTF. The chain couples TRBV14 to TRBJ1-2, with D hard to call. Germline V gene data show CDR1 as SGHDN and CDR2 as FVKESK. There are 15 residues in the CDR3. Trimming stripped 1 base from V and 8 bases from J, with 17 bases between. Drawing the rest from reference TRBV14 and TRBJ1-2, the complete variable domain is EAGVTQFPSHSVIEKGQTVTLRCDPISGHDNLYWYRRVMGKEIKFLLHFVKESKQDESGMPNNRFLAERTGGTYSTLKVQPAELEDSGVYFCASSQVGEVRRGYTFGSGTRLTVV.

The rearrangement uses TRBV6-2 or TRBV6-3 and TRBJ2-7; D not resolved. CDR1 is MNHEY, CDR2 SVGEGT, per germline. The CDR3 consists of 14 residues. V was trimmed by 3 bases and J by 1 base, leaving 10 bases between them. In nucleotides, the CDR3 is TGTGCCAGCAGTTATTTGCGAAGTTCCTACGAGCAGTACTTC. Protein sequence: CASSYLRSSYEQYF.

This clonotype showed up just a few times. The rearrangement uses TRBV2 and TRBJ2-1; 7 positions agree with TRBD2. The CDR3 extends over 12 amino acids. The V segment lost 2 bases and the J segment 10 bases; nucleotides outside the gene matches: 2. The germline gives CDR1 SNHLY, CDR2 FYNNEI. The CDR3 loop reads CASSESGGEQFF. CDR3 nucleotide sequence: TGTGCCAGCAGTGAATCCGGGGGGGAGCAGTTCTTC.

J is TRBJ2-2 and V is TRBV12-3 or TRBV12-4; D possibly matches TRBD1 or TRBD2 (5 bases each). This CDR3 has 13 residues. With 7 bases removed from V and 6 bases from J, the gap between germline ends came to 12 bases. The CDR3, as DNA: TGTGCCAGCACCGAGAGGGGCCCCGGGGAGCTGTTTTTT. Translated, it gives CASTERGPGELFF.

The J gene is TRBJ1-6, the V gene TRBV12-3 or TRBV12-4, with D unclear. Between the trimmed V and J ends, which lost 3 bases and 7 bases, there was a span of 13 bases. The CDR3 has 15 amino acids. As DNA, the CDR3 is TGTGCCAGCAGTTTTAACCCCACAGTGAATTCACCCCTCCACTTT. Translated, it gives CASSFNPTVNSPLHF.

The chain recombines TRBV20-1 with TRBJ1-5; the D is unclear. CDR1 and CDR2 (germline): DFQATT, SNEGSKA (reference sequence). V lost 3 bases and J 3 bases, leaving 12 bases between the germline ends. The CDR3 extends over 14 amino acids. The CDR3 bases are TGCAGTGCTAGGAGACAAGTGAACAATCAGCCCCAGCATTTT. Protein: CSARRQVNNQPQHF.

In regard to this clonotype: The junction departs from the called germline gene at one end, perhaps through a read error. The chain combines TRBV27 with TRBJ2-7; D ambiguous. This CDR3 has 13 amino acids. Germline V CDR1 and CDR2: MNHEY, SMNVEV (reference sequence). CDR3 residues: CANSPARLREQYF. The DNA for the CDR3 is TGTGCCAACAGTCCCGCACGGCTTAGAGAGCAGTACTTC.

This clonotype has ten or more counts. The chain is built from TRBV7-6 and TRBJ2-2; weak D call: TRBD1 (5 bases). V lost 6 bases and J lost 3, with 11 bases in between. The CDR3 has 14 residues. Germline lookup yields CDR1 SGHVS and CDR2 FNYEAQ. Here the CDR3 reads CASSLRQYTGELFF. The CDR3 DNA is TGTGCCAGCAGTCTAAGACAGTACACCGGGGAGCTGTTTTTT. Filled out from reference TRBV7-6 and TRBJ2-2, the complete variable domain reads GAGVSQSPRYKVTKRGQDVALRCDPISGHVSLYWYRQALGQGPEFLTYFNYEAQQDKSGLPNDRFSAERPEGSISTLTIQRTEQRDSAMYRCASSLRQYTGELFFGEGSRLTVL.

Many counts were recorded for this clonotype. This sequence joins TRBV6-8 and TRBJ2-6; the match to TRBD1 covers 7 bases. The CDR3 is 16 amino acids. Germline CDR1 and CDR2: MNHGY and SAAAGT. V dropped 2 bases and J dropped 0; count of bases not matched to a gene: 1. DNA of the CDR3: TGTGCCAGCAGTTACACAGGGGCCTCTGGGGCCAACGTCCTGACTTTC. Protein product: CASSYTGASGANVLTF.

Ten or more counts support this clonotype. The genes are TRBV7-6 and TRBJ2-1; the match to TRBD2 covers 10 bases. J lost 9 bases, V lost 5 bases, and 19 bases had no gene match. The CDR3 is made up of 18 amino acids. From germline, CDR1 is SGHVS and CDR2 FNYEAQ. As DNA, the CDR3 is TGTGCCAGCAGCCCCAGGGAGATTCTAGCGGGGGCCGGTCTTGAGCAGTTCTTC. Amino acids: CASSPREILAGAGLEQFF.

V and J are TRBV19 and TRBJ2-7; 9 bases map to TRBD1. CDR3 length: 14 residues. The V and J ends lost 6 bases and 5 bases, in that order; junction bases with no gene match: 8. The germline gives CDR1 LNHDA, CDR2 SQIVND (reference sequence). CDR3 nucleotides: TGTGCCAGTAGCTCTACTACAGGGGGCCACGAGCAGTACTTC. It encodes CASSSTTGGHEQYF.

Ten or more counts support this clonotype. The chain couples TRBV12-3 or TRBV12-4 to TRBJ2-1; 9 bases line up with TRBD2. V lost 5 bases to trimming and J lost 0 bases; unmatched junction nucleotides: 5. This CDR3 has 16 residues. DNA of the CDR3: TGTGCCAGCAGTCCTCCGGGACTAGCCTCCTACAATGAGCAGTTCTTC. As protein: CASSPPGLASYNEQFF.

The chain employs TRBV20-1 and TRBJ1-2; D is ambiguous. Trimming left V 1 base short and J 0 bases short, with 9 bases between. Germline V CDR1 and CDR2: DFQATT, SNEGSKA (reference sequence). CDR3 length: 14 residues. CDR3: CSARVYNPNYGYTF. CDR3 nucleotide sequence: TGCAGTGCTAGAGTCTACAATCCTAACTATGGCTACACCTTC.

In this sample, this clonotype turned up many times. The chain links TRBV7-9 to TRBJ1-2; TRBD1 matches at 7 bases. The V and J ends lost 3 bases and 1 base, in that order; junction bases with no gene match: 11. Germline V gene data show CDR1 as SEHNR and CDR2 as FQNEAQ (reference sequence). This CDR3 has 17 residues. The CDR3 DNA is TGTGCCAGCAGCTTCGCGGGGGGACAGCTTCGTAACTATGGCTACACCTTC. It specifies CASSFAGGQLRNYGYTF.